The T cell receptor (beta chain) under discussion was sequenced for a study of blood T cells in healthy people across ages. Study details: Every two T cells gave about one barcoded beta molecule via template switching.

Trimming shortened V by 0 bases and J by 5 bases, and 8 bases separated the two germline ends. CDR1 is SGDLS and CDR2 is YYNGEE in the germline V gene. The CDR3 is 13 amino acids. Primed by a sample-barcoded 5' primer and a J-beta primer mix, a second PCR proceeded for about 7 to 11 cycles. From each sample, at least 2.5 million paired-end reads containing CDR3 were obtained. TCRdb re-analysed the 5' RACE reads in MiXCR, keeping a single row per CDR3 protein. The data show about 1.5 million distinct CDR3 sequences, around 39% seen once. The receptor was derived from a woman aged 18-30 years in good health. The J gene is TRBJ1-1, the V gene TRBV9; D unresolved. The material sequenced was blood. The CDR3 region is CASSVGEWTEAFF. CDR3 nucleotide sequence: TGTGCCAGCAGCGTAGGGGAATGGACTGAAGCTTTCTTT.